Below are 20 T cell receptor beta chains sequenced from a single sample in a study of OX40 agonist ivuxolimab in advanced cancers. The assay was immunoSEQ multiplex PCR, and TCRdb's table has in-frame clones only and misses some. The table has roughly 70,000 clones, 85% seen once; the top ten hold roughly 0.89%. Source: CD4+ or CD8+ T cells sorted from blood, taken in a trial of the OX40 agonist ivuxolimab. These receptors originate from an adult with an advanced solid tumor such as melanoma, head and neck, liver or kidney cancer.

The chain uses TRBV19 and TRBJ1-5; D is perhaps TRBD1 (5 bases). V lost 5 bases and J lost 2, with 13 bases in between. The CDR3 covers 15 residues. From germline, CDR1 is LNHDA and CDR2 SQIVND (reference sequence). The CDR3 loop is CASSYDGTGNQPQHF. CDR3 DNA sequence: TGTGCCAGTAGTTACGACGGGACGGGCAATCAGCCCCAGCATTTT.

The chain recombines TRBV6-1 with TRBJ1-2; D remains unclear. Trimming removed 4 bases from V and 5 bases from J, with 17 bases in between. The CDR3 contains 15 residues. CDR1 and CDR2 (germline): MNHNS, SASEGT. CDR3: CASSGLHGGMYGYTF. CDR3 in DNA: TGTGCCAGCAGTGGGCTACACGGTGGGATGTATGGCTACACCTTC.

V is TRBV29-1 and J is TRBJ1-4, with 9 bases fitting TRBD1. The CDR3 covers 15 residues. The germline gives CDR1 SQVTM, CDR2 ANQGSEA. J gave up 8 bases and V 1 base, and 8 bases lay outside the gene matches. The CDR3, as DNA: TGCAGCGTTGAAGTCGCACAGGGGGCGCGAGAAAAACTGTTTTTT. This codes for CSVEVAQGAREKLFF.

The chain carries TRBV2 and TRBJ1-2, with TRBD1 matching over 10 bases. The junction had 9 bases not matched to a gene; V was cut back by 8 bases and J by 6 bases. The germline CDR1 and CDR2 sequences are SNHLY and FYNNEI. There are 14 residues in the CDR3. The DNA of the CDR3 is TGTGCCAGCGGTATGACAGGGGGCGCCGATGGCTACACCTTC. Translated: CASGMTGGADGYTF.

The V gene is TRBV5-8, the J gene TRBJ1-2; tentatively, D is TRBD1 (6 bases). The CDR3 is made up of 15 amino acids. Between the trimmed V and J ends, which lost 5 bases and 5 bases, there was a span of 19 bases. Germline V gene data show CDR1 as SGHTS and CDR2 as YDEGEE. The chain's CDR3 is CASSQRTALQYGYTF. CDR3 DNA: TGTGCCAGCAGTCAGAGGACAGCTCTGCAATATGGCTACACCTTC.

The rearrangement links TRBV18 to TRBJ2-5; 10 bases are shared with TRBD2. Germline CDR1 KGHSH, CDR2 LQKENI. Germline trimming cut 4 bases from V and 5 bases from J; bases unmatched to any gene: 7. The CDR3 extends over 15 amino acids. The CDR3 reads CASSRSQREGETQYF. CDR3 nucleotides: TGTGCCAGCTCACGGTCTCAGCGGGAGGGGGAGACCCAGTACTTC.

The chain couples TRBV14 to TRBJ2-7, with TRBD2 as a possible D gene (6 bases). Looked up from germline, CDR1 is SGHDN and CDR2 is FVKESK. The V gene lost 2 bases and the J gene lost 2 bases, with 16 bases spanning the gap. This CDR3 contains 16 residues. The CDR3 DNA reads TGTGCCAGCAGCCAATCCCGAGGGGACTCAGCCTACGAGCAGTACTTC. It yields the protein CASSQSRGDSAYEQYF.

The chain has TRBV11-3 and TRBJ2-2, with D possibly TRBD2 on 6 matching bases. V lost 5 bases and J lost 0, with 10 bases in between. Germline V CDR1 and CDR2: SGHNT, YENEEA. The CDR3 length is 15 residues. The CDR3 is CASSPRLANTGELFF. As DNA, the CDR3 is TGTGCCAGCAGCCCCCGACTAGCGAACACCGGGGAGCTGTTTTTT.

The DNA for the CDR3 is TGTGCCAGCAGTGAATTCGAGGATCAGCCCCAGCATTTT. Translating gives CASSEFEDQPQHF. The chain links TRBV2 to TRBJ1-5; D not resolved. This CDR3 contains 13 residues. CDR1 is SNHLY and CDR2 is FYNNEI in the germline V gene. V shed 2 bases and J shed 5 bases, with 7 bases lying between them.

The chain carries TRBV29-1 and TRBJ1-1; D remains ambiguous. Trimming removed 7 bases from V and 3 bases from J, with 9 bases in between. The V gene's germline CDR1 is SQVTM and CDR2 ANQGSEA. The CDR3 totals 11 residues. The DNA of the CDR3 is TGCAGCGGCGTAAGGGACACTGAAGCTTTCTTT. This translates into CSGVRDTEAFF.

The rearrangement uses TRBV5-4 and TRBJ2-1; TRBD2 matches 15 bases. CDR1 is SGHNT and CDR2 is YYREEE in the germline V gene (reference sequence). The CDR3 has 16 amino acids. Losses at the gene ends were 1 base for V and 7 bases for J; bases not matched to a gene: 3. CDR3 sequence: CASSLLGLAGGNEQFF. Here the CDR3 DNA reads TGTGCCAGCAGCTTGTTGGGACTAGCGGGAGGTAATGAGCAGTTCTTC.

The chain links TRBV9 to TRBJ1-1; TRBD1 agrees at 7 bases. The V gene end was trimmed by 1 base and the J gene end by 4 bases; junction bases not matched to a gene: 4. This CDR3 contains 14 residues. Germline values: CDR1 SGDLS, CDR2 YYNGEE. CDR3 sequence reads: CASSVTGESTEAFF. DNA for the CDR3: TGTGCCAGCAGCGTAACAGGGGAGTCCACTGAAGCTTTCTTT.

The chain is built from TRBV10-3 and TRBJ1-6; D ambiguous. V dropped 2 bases and J dropped 5 bases, with 10 bases sitting between them. The CDR3 spans 15 residues. Germline V CDR1 and CDR2: ENHRY, SYGVKD. CDR3: CAISESFGDNSPLHF. The CDR3 DNA is TGTGCCATCAGTGAGAGTTTTGGGGATAATTCACCCCTCCACTTT.

This chain joins TRBV5-8 and TRBJ2-3; TRBD1 is a possible D gene (6 bases). CDR1 is SGHTS and CDR2 is YDEGEE in the germline V gene. This CDR3 comprises 14 residues. V was clipped by 0 bases and J by 5 bases, with 10 bases between them. The CDR3 region has the DNA TGTGCCAGCAGCTTGGGGGGGCGAATAGATACGCAGTATTTT. Encoded protein: CASSLGGRIDTQYF.

The gene calls are TRBV15 and TRBJ2-5; D is possibly TRBD2 (5 bases). Trimming removed 0 bases from V and 5 bases from J, with 16 bases in between. The germline gives CDR1 LNHNV, CDR2 YYDKDF (reference sequence). This CDR3 has 16 residues. The CDR3 DNA follows: TGTGCCACCAGCAGAGATTCCCAACGGGGAGCGGAGACCCAGTACTTC. It specifies CATSRDSQRGAETQYF. Using reference TRBV15 and TRBJ2-5 for the parts outside the CDR3, the full variable domain is DAMVIQNPRYQVTQFGKPVTLSCSQTLNHNVMYWYQQKSSQAPKLLFHYYDKDFNNEADTPDNFQSRRPNTSFCFLDIRSPGLGDTAMYLCATSRDSQRGAETQYFGPGTRLLVL.

The V gene is TRBV12-1, the J gene TRBJ1-1. TRBV12-1 is a pseudogene segment. The CDR3 totals 11 residues. The CDR3 loop is CASSYDREAFF. The CDR3 DNA reads as TGTGCCAGCAGCTACGACCGTGAAGCTTTCTTT.

The chain combines TRBV7-2 with TRBJ2-3, with a possible D match to TRBD2 (6 bases). Trimming shortened V by 5 bases and J by 4 bases, and 13 bases separated the two germline ends. The CDR3 totals 14 residues. The V gene's germline CDR1 is SGHTA and CDR2 FQGNSA. CDR3: CASSVRREADTQYF. CDR3 nucleotides: TGTGCCAGCAGCGTTCGGCGGGAAGCAGATACGCAGTATTTT. Using reference TRBV7-2 and TRBJ2-3 for the parts outside the CDR3, the full variable domain is GAGVSQSPSNKVTEKGKDVELRCDPISGHTALYWYRQSLGQGLEFLIYFQGNSAPDKSGLPSDRFSAERTGGSVSTLTIQRTQQEDSAVYLCASSVRREADTQYFGPGTRLTVL.

The chain is built from TRBV10-1 and TRBJ1-1, with 9 nucleotides matching TRBD1. The ends lost 2 bases at V and 8 bases at J; junction bases unmatched: 9. The CDR3 extends over 15 amino acids. From germline, CDR1 is WNHNN and CDR2 SYGVQD (reference sequence). Written as DNA, the CDR3 is TGCGCCAGCAGTGAGCGCTCACAGGGGGCCGGAGAAGCTTTCTTT. This translates into CASSERSQGAGEAFF.

The chain carries TRBV7-2 and TRBJ2-7; 11 bases agree with TRBD2. The CDR3 length is 15 residues. CDR1 SGHTA and CDR2 FQGNSA come from the germline V gene. J was trimmed by 3 bases and V by 1 base; bases with no gene match: 2. The CDR3, as DNA: TGTGCCAGCAGCTTAGGCCTAGCGGGAGGCTACGAGCAGTACTTC. Translating gives CASSLGLAGGYEQYF.

The V gene is TRBV28, the J gene TRBJ1-5; 7 bases align to TRBD1. The CDR3 spans 15 residues. In germline, CDR1 is MDHEN, CDR2 SYDVKM. With 5 bases clipped from V and 3 bases from J, the junction kept 7 bases outside the gene matches. The CDR3 nucleotides are TGTGCCAGCAGTGGGACCGACAGGGCCAATCAGCCCCAGCATTTT. Its protein is CASSGTDRANQPQHF.